This TCR beta chain stems from a study of T cell changes during pregnancy in multiple sclerosis. V lost 3 bases and J lost 15; bases outside the gene matches: 6. The CDR3 loop spans 12 amino acids. CDR1 and CDR2 (germline): SGHVS, FQNEAQ. Data came from immunoSEQ multiplex PCR; TCRdb stores just in-frame clones and leaves some out. The table records just under 65,000 clones, roughly nine tenths of them present only once. The sample was peripheral blood, taken in the third trimester of pregnancy. This sequence joins TRBV7-8 and TRBJ2-1; 9 bases are shared with TRBD2. This TCR was sampled from a female donor in good health, enrolled as a control in a pregnancy study. The CDR3 DNA reads as TGTGCCAGCAGCTTGGGCGGGAGGGGCCTGTTCTTC. Translating gives CASSLGGRGLFF.